The present T cell receptor (beta chain) was sequenced within a study of blood T cell repertoires in COVID-19. Clones were sequenced by immunoSEQ multiplex PCR, and TCRdb holds only the in-frame ones, with some missing. This table holds 50,000 or so clones, 75% to 85% found once. The CDR3 sequence is 14 residues long. Trimming removed 5 bases from V and 3 bases from J; junction bases left unmatched: 0. Germline V gene data show CDR1 as SEHNR and CDR2 as FQNEAQ (reference sequence). This TCR derives from a woman in her sixties with acute or convalescent COVID-19. Input material: peripheral blood. V gene TRBV7-9 combines with J gene TRBJ2-1, with TRBD2 matching 11 bases. CDR3 bases: TGTGCCAGCAGCGGGACTAGCGGCTACAATGAGCAGTTCTTC. Protein sequence: CASSGTSGYNEQFF.